Each of the 25 T cell receptor beta chains below was sequenced from the same sample in a study of cytomegalovirus exposure and HLA in healthy donors. PCR involved 60 Vbeta and 13 Jbeta primers. The method was immunoSEQ multiplex PCR; TCRdb's version includes in-frame clones alone and lacks a portion of them. The sample shows some 90,000 clones, approximately 75% of them seen only once. The specimen sequenced was PBMCs. The source of these receptors is a woman in her 70s in good health and CMV-seropositive.

Note on this clone: Compared with germline, one end of the junction differs, possibly owing to a read error. The V call is TRBV7-9, the J call TRBJ2-5; TRBD1 matches at 7 bases. CDR1 SEHNR and CDR2 FQNEAQ come from the germline V gene (reference sequence). The CDR3 runs to 15 residues. The CDR3 reads CSSSPMDRPPETQYF. CDR3 nucleotides: TGTTCCAGCAGCCCGATGGACAGGCCCCCAGAGACCCAGTACTTC.

This chain links TRBV5-1 with TRBJ2-3, with TRBD2 as a possible D gene (5 bases). CDR3 length equals 15 residues. Germline CDR1 reads SGHRS; CDR2 reads YFSETQ. The V and J ends lost 0 bases and 5 bases respectively, with 13 bases between them. The CDR3 is CASSLAPSFIDTQYF. Here the CDR3 DNA reads TGCGCCAGCAGCTTGGCTCCTAGCTTCATAGATACGCAGTATTTT.

This chain joins TRBV30 and TRBJ1-4, with TRBD1 matching over 9 bases. The CDR3 length is 14 residues. Trimming cost V 3 bases and J 7 bases; bases outside gene matches: 6. Germline V lookup: CDR1 GTSNPN, CDR2 SVGIG (reference sequence). CDR3 region: CAWSLTGGGEKLFF. In nucleotides, the CDR3 is TGTGCCTGGAGCCTGACAGGGGGTGGTGAAAAACTGTTTTTT.

The CDR3 reads CASSPGQGLHYGYTF. CDR3 in DNA: TGTGCCAGCTCACCGGGACAGGGGCTACACTATGGCTACACCTTC. The J gene is TRBJ1-2, the V gene TRBV18; 10 bases are shared with TRBD1. V lost 3 bases to trimming and J lost 3 bases; unmatched junction nucleotides: 4. The CDR3 contains 15 residues. In germline, CDR1 is KGHSH, CDR2 LQKENI. Looking up the rest from reference TRBV18 and TRBJ1-2 gives the full variable domain: NAGVMQNPRHLVRRRGQEARLRCSPMKGHSHVYWYRQLPEEGLKFMVYLQKENIIDESGMPKERFSAEFPKEGPSILRIQQVVRGDSAAYFCASSPGQGLHYGYTFGSGTRLTVV.

The chain joins TRBV4-2 to TRBJ2-7; no reliable D call. From germline, CDR1 is LGHNA and CDR2 YNFKEQ. This CDR3 spans 11 amino acids. The ends were cut back, 5 bases at V and 3 bases at J, with 5 bases in the middle. CDR3 amino acids: CASSSNYEQYF. CDR3 nucleotides: TGTGCCAGCAGCTCCAACTACGAGCAGTACTTC.

In this sample, this clone turned up once. V gene TRBV10-2 combines with J gene TRBJ1-2, with 7 bases that match TRBD1. V gave up 0 bases and J gave up 4 bases; unmatched junction bases: 8. This CDR3 comprises 16 residues. Germline CDR1 is WSHSY and CDR2 is SAAADI. The CDR3 protein is CASSESARGELYGYTF. CDR3 in DNA: TGCGCCAGCAGTGAGTCGGCCAGGGGGGAGCTCTATGGCTACACCTTC.

Only a few counts were recorded for this clone. This sequence joins TRBV27 and TRBJ2-7; 7 nucleotides agree with TRBD2. The CDR3 has 13 amino acids. CDR1 MNHEY and CDR2 SMNVEV come from the germline V gene (reference sequence). V lost 8 bases and J lost 4; bases outside the gene matches: 8. This CDR3 is CASAPREEYEQYF. CDR3 nucleotides: TGTGCCAGCGCCCCCCGGGAGGAATACGAGCAGTACTTC.

This clone is medium-sized in the sample. CDR3 coding DNA: TGTGCCAGCAGCTCGGTCGGGACAGGGGACCAAGAGACCCAGTACTTC. Its translation: CASSSVGTGDQETQYF. The chain uses TRBV11-3 and TRBJ2-5, with 10 bases identical to TRBD1. Germline CDR1 reads SGHNT; CDR2 reads YENEEA. The V gene end was trimmed by 4 bases and the J gene end by 0 bases; junction bases not matched to a gene: 5. This CDR3 has 16 amino acids. Drawing the rest from reference TRBV11-3 and TRBJ2-5, the complete variable domain is EAGVVQSPRYKIIEKKQPVAFWCNPISGHNTLYWYLQNLGQGPELLIRYENEEAVDDSQLPKDRFSAERLKGVDSTLKIQPAELGDSAVYLCASSSVGTGDQETQYFGPGTRLLVL.

The chain has TRBV5-1 and TRBJ2-1; tentative D call: TRBD2 (5 bases). V was shortened by 4 bases and J by 1 base, with 9 bases between the two germline ends. Germline V CDR1 and CDR2: SGHRS, YFSETQ. The CDR3 totals 14 residues. The CDR3 sequence: CASSLGGSYNEQFF. The DNA for the CDR3 is TGCGCCAGCAGCCTAGGAGGTTCCTACAATGAGCAGTTCTTC.

This chain joins TRBV7-8 and TRBJ1-1; D might be TRBD1 (5 bases). The CDR3 extends over 15 amino acids. Trimming stripped 5 bases from V and 4 bases from J, with 17 bases between. The germline V gene encodes CDR1 SGHVS and CDR2 FQNEAQ. The CDR3 region is CASSDARGVGTEAFF. The CDR3 nucleotides are TGTGCCAGCAGCGACGCCCGGGGGGTAGGCACTGAAGCTTTCTTT.

This clone has just a few counts. The chain joins TRBV7-3 to TRBJ2-1, with TRBD2 matching 8 bases. Unmatched junction bases numbered 8, after V lost 2 bases and J lost 5 bases. The CDR3 has 16 amino acids. Germline loops: CDR1 SGHTA, CDR2 FQGTGA. The DNA for the CDR3 is TGTGCCAGCAGCTTAGTGCCTAGCGGGTCGAACAATGAGCAGTTCTTC. It is translated as CASSLVPSGSNNEQFF.

The V call is TRBV28, the J call TRBJ2-7, with 7 bases aligning to TRBD1. V dropped 5 bases and J dropped 0; count of bases not matched to a gene: 7. This CDR3 comprises 15 residues. CDR1 is MDHEN, CDR2 SYDVKM, per germline. CDR3: CASSNTGVLSYEQYF. As DNA, the CDR3 is TGTGCCAGCAGTAATACAGGGGTCCTCTCCTACGAGCAGTACTTC.

The chain couples TRBV5-8 to TRBJ2-5, with a tentative D call TRBD1 (5 bases). V shed 0 bases and J shed 5 bases, with 17 bases lying between them. The CDR3 is 16 amino acids. Germline V gene lookup returns CDR1 SGHTS and CDR2 YDEGEE. CDR3 protein: CASSLGSAGFHETQYF. In DNA form, the CDR3 reads TGTGCCAGCAGCTTGGGGTCCGCAGGGTTCCATGAGACCCAGTACTTC.

DNA for the CDR3: TGTGCCAGCAGCCCCCGACAGGGAGGCGAGCAGTACTTC. Translated: CASSPRQGGEQYF. The V and J genes are TRBV7-2 and TRBJ2-7; TRBD1 might be the D (7 bases). V lost 5 bases to trimming and J lost 6 bases, with 14 bases between them. Germline V gives CDR1 SGHTA, CDR2 FQGNSA. The CDR3 contains 13 residues. The complete variable domain, with remaining parts taken from reference TRBV7-2 and TRBJ2-7, reads GAGVSQSPSNKVTEKGKDVELRCDPISGHTALYWYRQSLGQGLEFLIYFQGNSAPDKSGLPSDRFSAERTGGSVSTLTIQRTQQEDSAVYLCASSPRQGGEQYFGPGTRLTVT.

V is TRBV7-9 and J is TRBJ1-2; TRBD1 matches 7 bases. Trimming removed 5 bases from V and 1 base from J; junction bases left unmatched: 7. The CDR3 totals 15 residues. CDR1 is SEHNR, CDR2 FQNEAQ, per germline (reference sequence). The CDR3 nucleotides are TGTGCCAGCAGCCCCGGGAGGGGGCTTAACTATGGCTACACCTTC. It specifies CASSPGRGLNYGYTF. Full variable domain (missing parts from reference TRBV7-9 and TRBJ1-2): DTGVSQNPRHKITKRGQNVTFRCDPISEHNRLYWYRQTLGQGPEFLTYFQNEAQLEKSRLLSDRFSAERPKGSFSTLEIQRTEQGDSAMYLCASSPGRGLNYGYTFGSGTRLTVV.

This rearrangement joins TRBV18 to TRBJ2-7; a weak D match, TRBD1 (5 bases). Germline values: CDR1 KGHSH, CDR2 LQKENI. V lost 3 bases to trimming and J lost 5 bases, with 11 bases between them. The CDR3 is 13 amino acids. The chain's CDR3 is CASSPRWGDEQYF. The DNA of the CDR3 is TGTGCCAGCTCACCCCGGTGGGGCGACGAGCAGTACTTC.

The chain uses TRBV10-2 and TRBJ1-5; 7 bases line up with TRBD1. Trimming removed 6 bases from V and 6 bases from J; junction bases left unmatched: 5. Per germline, CDR1 WSHSY and CDR2 SAAADI. The CDR3 spans 13 residues. CDR3 nucleotides: TGCGCCAGCAGCCCAGACAGGGTTCAGCCCCAGCATTTT. Its translation: CASSPDRVQPQHF.

This clone has only a few counts. The chain combines TRBV29-1 with TRBJ2-1, with D possibly TRBD2 on 6 matching bases. Germline V lookup: CDR1 SQVTM, CDR2 ANQGSEA. The CDR3 has 14 residues. V gave up 3 bases and J gave up 3 bases, with 12 bases separating them. CDR3 DNA: TGCAGCGTTGACGCGGGAAGGTTCTACAATGAGCAGTTCTTC. It is translated as CSVDAGRFYNEQFF.

This clone was found a few times. The chain combines TRBV11-2 with TRBJ1-4; TRBD1 aligns across 7 bases. Germline values: CDR1 SGHAT, CDR2 FQNNGV. This CDR3 is built from 15 residues. The V segment lost 6 bases and the J segment 3 bases; nucleotides outside the gene matches: 7. The CDR3 here is CASRWTGYPNEKLFF. CDR3 nucleotide sequence: TGTGCCAGCAGGTGGACAGGTTATCCTAATGAAAAACTGTTTTTT.

To note about this clone: Its ends do not fully match the called genes, so a read error is possible. The V and J genes are TRBV10-3 and TRBJ2-1; the D is unclear. The CDR3 contains 17 residues. CDR1 and CDR2 (germline): ENHRY, SYGVKD. The CDR3 spells CAISESGRRRSYNEQLF. The CDR3 DNA sequence: TGTGCCATCAGTGAGTCGGGCCGAAGACGCTCCTACAATGAGCAGCTCTTC.

The chain recombines TRBV2 with TRBJ1-4, with 8 nucleotides matching TRBD1. The CDR3 covers 15 residues. The V segment lost 8 bases and the J segment 7 bases; nucleotides outside the gene matches: 12. Germline CDR1 and CDR2: SNHLY and FYNNEI. The CDR3 is CASYPGQGRGEKLFF. The CDR3 DNA reads TGTGCCAGCTATCCCGGACAGGGAAGGGGTGAAAAACTGTTTTTT. The entire variable domain, with the rest obtained from reference TRBV2 and TRBJ1-4, is as follows: EPEVTQTPSHQVTQMGQEVILRCVPISNHLYFYWYRQILGQKVEFLVSFYNNEISEKSEIFDDQFSVERPDGSNFTLKIRSTKLEDSAMYFCASYPGQGRGEKLFFGSGTQLSVL.

This clone turned up a few times. The chain is built from TRBV7-2 and TRBJ2-3; D is possibly TRBD2 (7 bases). CDR1 is SGHTA, CDR2 FQGNSA, per germline. Between the trimmed V and J ends, which lost 6 bases and 5 bases, there was a span of 18 bases. This CDR3 spans 15 amino acids. The CDR3 loop is CASRQYEGGRDTQYF. The CDR3 coding sequence is TGTGCCAGCAGACAATATGAGGGGGGGCGAGATACGCAGTATTTT.

The J gene is TRBJ2-3, the V gene TRBV9; D is unresolved. This CDR3 is built from 14 residues. Looked up from germline, CDR1 is SGDLS and CDR2 is YYNGEE. V was clipped by 4 bases and J by 4 bases, with 13 bases between them. CDR3 sequence: CASSLRLAADTQYF. CDR3 coding DNA: TGTGCCAGCAGCCTTCGACTCGCAGCAGATACGCAGTATTTT.

This clone was observed once. The genes are TRBV27 and TRBJ2-7; TRBD1 matches at 8 bases. J gave up 2 bases and V 5 bases, and 5 bases lay outside the gene matches. The germline gives CDR1 MNHEY, CDR2 SMNVEV (reference sequence). There are 14 residues in the CDR3. The CDR3 coding sequence is TGTGCCAGCAGTCCAGGACAGGGCACCTACGAGCAGTACTTC. Translated, it gives CASSPGQGTYEQYF.

The chain joins TRBV6-4 to TRBJ2-2, with D possibly matching TRBD1 (5 bases). The CDR3 has 15 amino acids. The germline V and J ends were trimmed by 4 bases and 0 bases, with 9 bases remaining between them. Germline V gene data show CDR1 as MRHNA and CDR2 as SNTAGT. CDR3 sequence: CASSAGPANTGELFF. The CDR3 DNA sequence: TGTGCCAGCAGTGCAGGGCCCGCGAACACCGGGGAGCTGTTTTTT.